Following are 32 T cell receptor beta chains from one sample sequenced in a study of identical twins. TCRdb re-derived calls from the 5' RACE reads in MiXCR, one entry per CDR3 protein. Of 350,000 to 500,000 distinct CDR3 sequences in the sample, approximately 17% were seen once. The specimen sequenced was naive T cells sorted from blood. The receptor set was obtained from a man aged 50 to 59 in good health.

There are a few counts of this clonotype. The chain uses TRBV5-1 and TRBJ1-2; possibly TRBD1 for D (6 bases). This CDR3 has 14 residues. Germline-derived CDR1 and CDR2 are SGHRS and YFSETQ. Trimming removed 4 bases at V and 4 bases at J, with 14 bases between. The CDR3 loop is CASSPQEGGYGYTF. CDR3 coding DNA: TGCGCCAGCAGCCCGCAGGAGGGGGGCTATGGCTACACCTTC.

The chain couples TRBV5-1 to TRBJ2-2; 8 nucleotides agree with TRBD1. Germline CDR1 and CDR2: SGHRS and YFSETQ. This CDR3 has 15 residues. After removal of 5 bases from V and 0 bases from J, the junction contained 3 bases not matched to a gene. CDR3 amino acids: CASSRQGPNTGELFF. The CDR3 DNA reads as TGCGCCAGCAGTCGACAGGGGCCGAACACCGGGGAGCTGTTTTTT.

This chain uses TRBV9 with TRBJ2-3, with a possible D match to TRBD2 (6 bases). In germline, CDR1 is SGDLS, CDR2 YYNGEE. Trimming took 0 bases from V and 6 from J, leaving 17 bases between them. The CDR3 runs to 16 residues. The CDR3: CASSVAPSARSDTQYF. The CDR3 nucleotides are TGTGCCAGCAGCGTAGCGCCTAGCGCCCGGTCGGATACGCAGTATTTT.

The V gene is TRBV10-2, the J gene TRBJ1-1, with D possibly matching TRBD1 (5 bases). Germline V gives CDR1 WSHSY, CDR2 SAAADI. The CDR3 is 11 amino acids. Trimming took 7 bases from V and 5 from J, leaving 8 bases between them. The CDR3 DNA is TGCGCCAGCACTAGGGGAACTGAAGCTTTCTTT. The encoded protein is CASTRGTEAFF.

The chain has TRBV5-1 and TRBJ2-7; the D gene could be TRBD1 or TRBD2 (5 bases each). V was trimmed by 4 bases and J by 5 bases, leaving 16 bases between them. There are 14 residues in the CDR3. Per germline, CDR1 SGHRS and CDR2 YFSETQ. Here the CDR3 DNA reads TGCGCCAGCAGCATCGGGACCACGCTGGACGAGCAGTACTTC. Translation: CASSIGTTLDEQYF. The complete variable domain, with remaining parts taken from reference TRBV5-1 and TRBJ2-7, reads KAGVTQTPRYLIKTRGQQVTLSCSPISGHRSVSWYQQTPGQGLQFLFEYFSETQRNKGNFPGRFSGRQFSNSRSEMNVSTLELGDSALYLCASSIGTTLDEQYFGPGTRLTVT.

The chain is built from TRBV5-1 and TRBJ1-1; 9 nucleotides line up with TRBD1. V gave up 4 bases and J gave up 1 base; unmatched junction bases: 5. This CDR3 contains 15 residues. The germline V gene has CDR1 SGHRS and CDR2 YFSETQ. This chain's CDR3 is CASSNRDRENTEAFF. The DNA of the CDR3 is TGCGCCAGCAGCAACCGGGACAGGGAGAACACTGAAGCTTTCTTT.

The sample holds many counts of this clonotype. Here the CDR3 DNA reads TGTGCCAGCAGCCAAGGACAGGGGTGGGAAGAGACCCAGTACTTC. This gives the protein CASSQGQGWEETQYF. V gene TRBV3-1 combines with J gene TRBJ2-5, with 8 bases lining up with TRBD1. CDR3 length: 15 residues. V lost 1 base to trimming and J lost 3 bases; unmatched junction nucleotides: 4. CDR1 and CDR2 (germline): LGHDT, YNNKEL (reference sequence).

V usage is TRBV18 and J usage is TRBJ2-3, with 9 bases lining up with TRBD1. The CDR3 is 17 residues long. Germline V lookup: CDR1 KGHSH, CDR2 LQKENI. V lost 0 bases and J lost 0; bases outside the gene matches: 4. DNA for the CDR3: TGTGCCAGCTCACCACCGACAGGGGGGGCTAGCACAGATACGCAGTATTTT. It is translated as CASSPPTGGASTDTQYF.

This clonotype was observed a few times. The rearrangement uses TRBV4-3 and TRBJ1-6; the D gene is possibly TRBD1 (5 bases). There are 17 residues in the CDR3. V dropped 0 bases and J dropped 2 bases, with 11 bases sitting between them. Germline CDR1 is LGHNA and CDR2 is YSLEER. CDR3 bases: TGCGCCAGCAGCCAAGAAGTGTGGGGCACCTATAATTCACCCCTCCACTTT. Translated, it gives CASSQEVWGTYNSPLHF.

This sequence joins TRBV5-1 and TRBJ1-5; possibly TRBD1 for D (5 bases). The CDR3 is 15 residues long. CDR1 SGHRS and CDR2 YFSETQ come from the germline V gene. The V end lost 0 bases, the J end lost 0 bases, and 7 bases lay between the germline ends. The CDR3 here is CASSLEGHSNQPQHF. CDR3 nucleotide sequence: TGCGCCAGCAGCTTGGAGGGGCATAGCAATCAGCCCCAGCATTTT.

This clonotype was recorded a few times. This chain uses TRBV11-2 with TRBJ2-1, with no clear D. This CDR3 is 15 amino acids long. Per germline, CDR1 SGHAT and CDR2 FQNNGV. V was pared by 1 base and J by 10 bases, with 17 bases between. Written as DNA, the CDR3 is TGTGCCAGCAGCTTAGTTGACACAGTGATGGGCGAGCAGTTCTTC. Its protein product is CASSLVDTVMGEQFF.

The table lists this clonotype with a few counts. The V call is TRBV12-3 or TRBV12-4, the J call TRBJ1-6, with D unresolved. V lost 6 bases, J lost 8 bases, and 8 bases lay in between. The CDR3 is 12 amino acids. CDR3 in amino acids: CASRTRDSPLHF. DNA for the CDR3: TGTGCCAGCAGAACTAGAGATTCACCCCTCCACTTT.

V usage is TRBV20-1 and J usage is TRBJ2-1; 9 bases align to TRBD1. CDR3 length equals 14 residues. Germline loops: CDR1 DFQATT, CDR2 SNEGSKA (reference sequence). Trimming took 6 bases from V and 7 from J; bases not matched to a gene: 10. The CDR3 coding sequence is TGCAGTGCCAAGACAGGGGGTGGCTGGAATGAGCAGTTCTTC. The encoded protein is CSAKTGGGWNEQFF.

The genes are TRBV12-3 or TRBV12-4 and TRBJ2-1, with 10 bases lining up with TRBD2. The CDR3 runs 16 residues. V shed 3 bases, J shed 3 bases, and the junction held 5 bases outside the gene matches. For the CDR3, the DNA is TGTGCCAGCAGTTTCGGAGCGGGGGGGGACTACAATGAGCAGTTCTTC. Protein product: CASSFGAGGDYNEQFF.

This clonotype was seen many times. The chain recombines TRBV11-2 with TRBJ2-1, with D tentatively TRBD1 (8 bases). Germline V gene sequence: CDR1 SGHAT, CDR2 FQNNGV. V was cut by 3 bases and J by 4 bases, with 13 bases left in between. CDR3 length: 15 residues. The CDR3 here is CASSFSGTGYNEQFF. DNA for the CDR3: TGTGCCAGCAGCTTCAGCGGGACAGGTTACAATGAGCAGTTCTTC.

This clonotype showed up just a few times. The chain has TRBV7-9 and TRBJ2-5, with D possibly called TRBD1 or TRBD2 (5 bases each). The germline V gene encodes CDR1 SEHNR and CDR2 FQNEAQ (reference sequence). This CDR3 spans 12 amino acids. The V gene lost 5 bases and the J gene lost 10 bases, with 14 bases spanning the gap. CDR3 protein: CASSGRDPIQYF. The CDR3 nucleotides are TGTGCCAGCAGCGGCCGGGACCCAATCCAGTACTTC. The whole variable domain, filled in from reference TRBV7-9 and TRBJ2-5, reads DTGVSQNPRHKITKRGQNVTFRCDPISEHNRLYWYRQTLGQGPEFLTYFQNEAQLEKSRLLSDRFSAERPKGSFSTLEIQRTEQGDSAMYLCASSGRDPIQYFGPGTRLLVL.

This sequence joins TRBV7-6 and TRBJ2-3; D is uncertain. Trimming removed 0 bases from V and 3 bases from J, with 16 bases in between. Germline loops: CDR1 SGHVS, CDR2 FNYEAQ. The CDR3 length is 17 residues. DNA for the CDR3: TGTGCCAGCAGCTTAGCGTTGGGGATTCAAGGGACAGATACGCAGTATTTT. Protein: CASSLALGIQGTDTQYF. The complete variable domain, with remaining parts taken from reference TRBV7-6 and TRBJ2-3, reads GAGVSQSPRYKVTKRGQDVALRCDPISGHVSLYWYRQALGQGPEFLTYFNYEAQQDKSGLPNDRFSAERPEGSISTLTIQRTEQRDSAMYRCASSLALGIQGTDTQYFGPGTRLTVL.

This clonotype was observed a few times. The chain couples TRBV4-2 to TRBJ2-5; D is perhaps TRBD2 (5 bases). The length of the CDR3 is 15 residues. Germline V CDR1 and CDR2: LGHNA, YNFKEQ. Trimming shortened V by 2 bases and J by 5 bases, and 15 bases separated the two germline ends. CDR3 loop: CASSQRETGLETQYF. CDR3 nucleotide sequence: TGTGCCAGCAGCCAAAGGGAGACGGGGTTGGAGACCCAGTACTTC.

This clonotype was picked up a small number of times. The rearrangement links TRBV6-5 to TRBJ2-3; the D gene is possibly TRBD1 (5 bases). The CDR3 sequence is 16 residues long. V lost 0 bases and J 7 bases, leaving 17 bases between the germline ends. Germline assignment: CDR1 MNHEY and CDR2 SVGAGI. CDR3 nucleotide sequence: TGTGCCAGCAGTTACTCGATTGGTCAGGGTTGGAATACGCAGTATTTT. It specifies CASSYSIGQGWNTQYF.

This clonotype showed up just a few times. This chain connects TRBV4-3 to TRBJ2-7, with 8 bases matching TRBD2. CDR1 and CDR2 from the germline V gene are LGHNA and YSLEER. The junction had 10 bases not matched to a gene; V was cut back by 0 bases and J by 6 bases. This CDR3 has 16 amino acids. CDR3 sequence (DNA): TGCGCCAGCAGCCAAGACCGCGGGGGGATCTGGGGCGAGCAGTACTTC. Translated, it gives CASSQDRGGIWGEQYF.

This clonotype was seen ten or more times. The rearrangement uses TRBV10-3 and TRBJ1-6; no clear D gene. V was cut by 1 base and J by 9 bases, with 16 bases left in between. The germline V gene encodes CDR1 ENHRY and CDR2 SYGVKD. The CDR3 runs 16 residues. Here the CDR3 reads CAISEFKSPGGSPLHF. CDR3 coding DNA: TGTGCCATCAGTGAGTTCAAAAGTCCTGGTGGTTCACCCCTCCACTTT.

This clonotype was observed a few times. The chain carries TRBV9 and TRBJ2-7; possibly TRBD2 for D (6 bases). Germline V lookup: CDR1 SGDLS, CDR2 YYNGEE. The CDR3 loop spans 14 amino acids. Trimming removed 4 bases from V and 2 bases from J, with 13 bases in between. CDR3 bases: TGTGCCAGCAGCAAAGGGACTTTACCCTACGAGCAGTACTTC. Its translation is CASSKGTLPYEQYF. The full variable domain, rest sourced from reference TRBV9 and TRBJ2-7, is DSGVTQTPKHLITATGQRVTLRCSPRSGDLSVYWYQQSLDQGLQFLIQYYNGEERAKGNILERFSAQQFPDLHSELNLSSLELGDSALYFCASSKGTLPYEQYFGPGTRLTVT.

This clonotype was observed at least ten times. This rearrangement joins TRBV28 to TRBJ2-1; D perhaps matches TRBD2 (6 bases). Trimming stripped 2 bases from V and 6 bases from J, with 14 bases between. Germline CDR1 reads MDHEN; CDR2 reads SYDVKM. This CDR3 spans 15 amino acids. This CDR3 is CASSLQVWGGNEQFF. CDR3 bases: TGTGCCAGCAGTTTACAGGTATGGGGAGGCAATGAGCAGTTCTTC.

This clonotype was observed a few times. The chain links TRBV20-1 to TRBJ1-6; 7 bases match TRBD1. This CDR3 has 15 amino acids. Germline CDR1 and CDR2: DFQATT and SNEGSKA (reference sequence). After removal of 6 bases from V and 9 bases from J, the junction contained 14 bases not matched to a gene. The CDR3 sequence is CSAPVRGTASSPLHF. CDR3 nucleotide sequence: TGCAGTGCGCCTGTCCGCGGGACAGCTTCTTCACCCCTCCACTTT.

There are many counts of this clonotype. The V gene is TRBV12-3 or TRBV12-4, the J gene TRBJ2-7; the match to TRBD1 covers 9 bases. V dropped 2 bases and J dropped 4; count of bases not matched to a gene: 6. This CDR3 is 15 amino acids long. Here the CDR3 reads CASSLTGGTSYEQYF. The CDR3 nucleotides are TGTGCCAGCAGTTTAACAGGGGGCACCTCTTACGAGCAGTACTTC.

This clonotype was counted at least ten times. The gene calls are TRBV20-1 and TRBJ2-1; 8 bases align to TRBD2. CDR3 length: 10 residues. The germline V gene has CDR1 DFQATT and CDR2 SNEGSKA (reference sequence). CDR3 sequence reads: CSPSGYEQFF. CDR3 sequence (DNA): TGCAGCCCTAGCGGGTATGAGCAGTTCTTC.

The chain uses TRBV11-2 and TRBJ2-1, with D unresolved. The CDR3 sequence is 12 residues long. Germline V gives CDR1 SGHAT, CDR2 FQNNGV. The V gene lost 3 bases and the J gene lost 8 bases, with 8 bases spanning the gap. CDR3 in DNA: TGTGCCAGCAGCTTCATGTGGGATGAGCAGTTCTTC. The encoded protein is CASSFMWDEQFF.

The rearrangement uses TRBV3-1 and TRBJ2-5, with 11 bases aligning to TRBD2. Germline CDR1 LGHDT, CDR2 YNNKEL (reference sequence). There are 15 residues in the CDR3. Unmatched junction bases numbered 9, after V lost 7 bases and J lost 5 bases. The DNA for the CDR3 is TGTGCCAGCACCAGTAGCGGGAGGGGAGTGGAGACCCAGTACTTC. Translation: CASTSSGRGVETQYF.

This clonotype has at least ten counts. This chain uses TRBV4-3 with TRBJ2-5, with TRBD2 matching over 9 bases. CDR1 LGHNA and CDR2 YSLEER come from the germline V gene. CDR3 length equals 16 residues. The trim removed 1 base at V and 2 bases at J, leaving 5 bases unmatched. For the CDR3, the DNA is TGCGCCAGCAGCCAAGGACTAGCGGACCTACAAGAGACCCAGTACTTC. It encodes CASSQGLADLQETQYF.

This clonotype was observed many times. The chain uses TRBV4-2 and TRBJ2-1, with TRBD2 matching 8 bases. The CDR3 has 17 residues. Germline loops: CDR1 LGHNA, CDR2 YNFKEQ. Losses at the gene ends were 4 bases for V and 8 bases for J; bases not matched to a gene: 16. This chain's CDR3 is CASSPNPGLVLSDEQFF. The CDR3 DNA follows: TGTGCCAGCAGCCCCAACCCGGGACTAGTTTTATCGGATGAGCAGTTCTTC.

V and J are TRBV12-3 or TRBV12-4 and TRBJ2-5; 8 bases map to TRBD1. Trimming at V came to 3 bases and at J to 5 bases, leaving 8 bases not matched to a gene. CDR3 length: 15 amino acids. CDR3 nucleotide sequence: TGTGCCAGCAGTTTGCGGCAGGGGGCTATCGAGACCCAGTACTTC. This codes for CASSLRQGAIETQYF.

V usage is TRBV20-1 and J usage is TRBJ2-1, with TRBD2 matching 7 bases. Germline values: CDR1 DFQATT, CDR2 SNEGSKA (reference sequence). This CDR3 has 13 amino acids. V lost 4 bases, J lost 6 bases, and 6 bases stayed unmatched. CDR3 loop: CSAIWGLINEQFF. The CDR3 nucleotides read TGCAGTGCTATATGGGGACTAATCAATGAGCAGTTCTTC.